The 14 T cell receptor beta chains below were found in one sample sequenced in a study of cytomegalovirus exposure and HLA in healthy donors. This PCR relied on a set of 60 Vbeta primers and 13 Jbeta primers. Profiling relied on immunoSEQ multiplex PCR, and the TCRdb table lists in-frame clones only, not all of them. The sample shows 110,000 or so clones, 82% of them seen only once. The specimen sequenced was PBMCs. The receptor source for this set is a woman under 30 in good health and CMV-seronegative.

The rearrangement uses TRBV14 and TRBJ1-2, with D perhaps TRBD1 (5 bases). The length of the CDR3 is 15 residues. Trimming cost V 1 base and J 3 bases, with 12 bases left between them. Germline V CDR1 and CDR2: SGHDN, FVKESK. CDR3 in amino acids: CASSQGVVTDYGYTF. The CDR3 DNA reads TGTGCCAGCAGCCAAGGGGTGGTGACAGACTATGGCTACACCTTC.

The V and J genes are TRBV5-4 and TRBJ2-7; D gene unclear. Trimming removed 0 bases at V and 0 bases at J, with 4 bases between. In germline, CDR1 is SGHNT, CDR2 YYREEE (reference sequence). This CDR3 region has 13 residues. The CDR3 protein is CASSLESSYEQYF. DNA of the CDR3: TGTGCCAGCAGCTTGGAGAGCTCCTACGAGCAGTACTTC.

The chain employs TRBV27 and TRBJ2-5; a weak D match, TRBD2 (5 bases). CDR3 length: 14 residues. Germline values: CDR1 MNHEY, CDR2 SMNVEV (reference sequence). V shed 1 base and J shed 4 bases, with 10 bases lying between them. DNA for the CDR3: TGTGCCAGCAGTTTATGGGCTAGCAGAGAGACCCAGTACTTC. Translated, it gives CASSLWASRETQYF.

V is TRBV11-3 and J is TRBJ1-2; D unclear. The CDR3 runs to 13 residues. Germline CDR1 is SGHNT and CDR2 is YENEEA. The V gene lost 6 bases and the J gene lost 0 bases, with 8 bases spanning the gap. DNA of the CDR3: TGTGCCAGCAGTACGGAGGCTAACTATGGCTACACCTTC. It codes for CASSTEANYGYTF.

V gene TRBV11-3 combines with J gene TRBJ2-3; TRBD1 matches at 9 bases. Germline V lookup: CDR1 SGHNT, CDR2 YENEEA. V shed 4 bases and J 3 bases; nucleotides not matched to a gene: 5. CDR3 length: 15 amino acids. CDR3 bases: TGTGCCAGCAGCTCCTACAGGGGGCTGACAGATACGCAGTATTTT. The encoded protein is CASSSYRGLTDTQYF.

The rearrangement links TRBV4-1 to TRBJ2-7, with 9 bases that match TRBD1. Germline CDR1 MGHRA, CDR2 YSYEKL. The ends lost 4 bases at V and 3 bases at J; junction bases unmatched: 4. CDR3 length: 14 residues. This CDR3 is CASSLRDRDYEQYV. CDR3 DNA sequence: TGCGCCAGCAGCCTCCGGGACAGGGACTACGAGCAGTACGTC.

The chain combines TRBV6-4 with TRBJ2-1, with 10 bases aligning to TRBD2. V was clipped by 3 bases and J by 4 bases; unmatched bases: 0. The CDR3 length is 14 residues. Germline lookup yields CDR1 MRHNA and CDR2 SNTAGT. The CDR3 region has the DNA TGTGCCAGCAGTGAAGCGGGGGGGTACAATGAGCAGTTCTTC. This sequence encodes CASSEAGGYNEQFF.

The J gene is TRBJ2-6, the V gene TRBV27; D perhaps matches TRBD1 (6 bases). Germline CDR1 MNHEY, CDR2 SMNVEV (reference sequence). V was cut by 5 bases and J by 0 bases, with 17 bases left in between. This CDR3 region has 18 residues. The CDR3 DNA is TGTGCCAGCAGTCGCTTTGGGGGACAAAGCTCTGGGGCCAACGTCCTGACTTTC. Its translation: CASSRFGGQSSGANVLTF.

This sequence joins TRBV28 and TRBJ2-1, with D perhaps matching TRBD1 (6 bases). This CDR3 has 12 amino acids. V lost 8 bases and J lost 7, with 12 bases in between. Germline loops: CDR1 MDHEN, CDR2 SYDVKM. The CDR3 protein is CASVGQLNEQFF. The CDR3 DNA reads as TGTGCCAGCGTGGGACAACTAAATGAGCAGTTCTTC.

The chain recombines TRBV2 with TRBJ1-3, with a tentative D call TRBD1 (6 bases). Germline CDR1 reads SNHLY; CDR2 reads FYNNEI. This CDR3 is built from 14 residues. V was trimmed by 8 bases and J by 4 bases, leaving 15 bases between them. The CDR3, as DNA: TGTGCCAGCTTTAGGGGGGGCTCCGGAAACACCATATATTTT. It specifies CASFRGGSGNTIYF. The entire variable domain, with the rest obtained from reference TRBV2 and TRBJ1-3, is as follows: EPEVTQTPSHQVTQMGQEVILRCVPISNHLYFYWYRQILGQKVEFLVSFYNNEISEKSEIFDDQFSVERPDGSNFTLKIRSTKLEDSAMYFCASFRGGSGNTIYFGEGSWLTVV.

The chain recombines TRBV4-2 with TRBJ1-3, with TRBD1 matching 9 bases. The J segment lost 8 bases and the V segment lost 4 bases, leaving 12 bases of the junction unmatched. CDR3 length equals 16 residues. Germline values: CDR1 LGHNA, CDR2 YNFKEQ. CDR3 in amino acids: CASSLGQGRSRDTIYF. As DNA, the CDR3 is TGTGCCAGCAGCCTTGGACAGGGGAGATCGAGGGACACCATATATTTT.

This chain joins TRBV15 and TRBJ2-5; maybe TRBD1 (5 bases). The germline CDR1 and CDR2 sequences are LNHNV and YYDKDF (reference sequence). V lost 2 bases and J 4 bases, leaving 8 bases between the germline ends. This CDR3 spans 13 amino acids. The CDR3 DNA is TGTGCCACCAGCAGAAACAGGATAGAGACCCAGTACTTC. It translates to CATSRNRIETQYF.

The CDR3 DNA sequence: TGTGCCAGCAGTTTATCCCACAGGGGATTTGGAGAAAAACTGTTTTTT. It specifies CASSLSHRGFGEKLFF. The chain employs TRBV28 and TRBJ1-4; 7 positions agree with TRBD1. CDR1 MDHEN and CDR2 SYDVKM come from the germline V gene. V was pared by 1 base and J by 8 bases, with 10 bases of the junction left unmatched. CDR3 size: 16 residues.

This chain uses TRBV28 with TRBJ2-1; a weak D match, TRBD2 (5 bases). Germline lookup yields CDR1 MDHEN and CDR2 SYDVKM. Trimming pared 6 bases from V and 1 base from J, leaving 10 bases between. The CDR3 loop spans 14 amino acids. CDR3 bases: TGTGCCAGCAGGCTGCGGGCGTCCTACAATGAGCAGTTCTTC. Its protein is CASRLRASYNEQFF.